Given below is one T cell receptor (beta chain) in context. Its antigen remains unidentified. Time point in this sample: blood 2 weeks post-SBRT. Treatment specified: 15 Gy SBRT to primary tumor, nephrectomy 4 weeks later. Clear cell pathology was present in this patient's renal cell carcinoma. This specimen belongs to a study of radiation and T cells in renal cell carcinoma. Study-level information: Nephrectomy followed 15 Gy stereotactic body radiation by 4 weeks.

Profiling relied on immunoSEQ multiplex PCR, and the TCRdb table lists in-frame clones only, not all of them. Among about 130,000 clones listed, about 81% were seen once. Trimming cost V 3 bases and J 4 bases; bases outside gene matches: 1. The CDR3 runs to 13 residues. CDR1 SGDLS and CDR2 YYNGEE come from the germline V gene. Findings and caveats of the study: From baseline, blood top tumor clonotypes peaked at 2 weeks post-radiation. Pretreatment tumor biopsies were lacking, so baseline clonotypes are unknown.

The material was blood, obtained from a patient whose treatment included radiotherapy and nephrectomy. The V call is TRBV9, the J call TRBJ2-5, with TRBD1 matching over 9 bases. This clonotype was sampled from a woman aged 60 to 75 with renal cell carcinoma. The CDR3 DNA is TGTGCCAGCAGCGGGACAGGGGCAGAGACCCAGTACTTC. It translates to CASSGTGAETQYF.